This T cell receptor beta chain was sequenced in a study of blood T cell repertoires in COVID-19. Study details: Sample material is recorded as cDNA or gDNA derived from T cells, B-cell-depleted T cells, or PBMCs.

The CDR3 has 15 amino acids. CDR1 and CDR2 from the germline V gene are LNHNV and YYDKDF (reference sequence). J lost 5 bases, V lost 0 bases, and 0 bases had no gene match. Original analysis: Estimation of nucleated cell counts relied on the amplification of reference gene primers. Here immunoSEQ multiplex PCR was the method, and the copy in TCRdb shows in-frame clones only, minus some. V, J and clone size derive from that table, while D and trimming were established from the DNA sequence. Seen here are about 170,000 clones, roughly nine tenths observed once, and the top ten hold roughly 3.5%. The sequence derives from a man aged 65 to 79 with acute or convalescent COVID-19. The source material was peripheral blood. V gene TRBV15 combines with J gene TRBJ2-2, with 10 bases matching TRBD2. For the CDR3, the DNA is TGTGCCACCAGCAGAGAACTAGCGGGGACCGGGGAGCTGTTTTTT. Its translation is CATSRELAGTGELFF.